This T cell receptor beta chain was observed in a study of T cell clonotyping in hematopoietic cell transplantation. The overall study: Pretransplant recipient samples were taken after cytoreduction.

Study-level findings and limits: No sorting was done, leaving CD4 and CD8 contributions mixed. Recipient TCR diversity dropped after transplant; expanded clonotypes rose from day 30 to 180.

Assay used: immunoSEQ multiplex PCR; TCRdb lists only in-frame clones, some missing. The sample records about 6,800 clones, around 90% being singletons. On this clone itself: Its specificity is not known. Relative to the germline gene, one junction end is altered; a read error may explain this.

Time point of the sample: recipient sample about 28 days before transplant, after cytoreduction. Recipient blood drawn about 28 days pretransplant and days 30, 100, 180 after. The CDR3 covers 14 residues. Germline-derived CDR1 and CDR2 are MNHEY and SVGAGI. The starting material was peripheral blood mononuclear cells, obtained before stem cell transplant. J is TRBJ1-2 and V is TRBV6-5, with D maybe TRBD1 (5 bases). This sequence was found in a man aged 30 to 45 with acute myeloid leukemia. Some clones in this sample may be carry-over from other donors' samples. The CDR3: CASKEPGPNYGYTF. The CDR3 region has the DNA TGTGCCAGCAAAGAACCGGGACCAAACTACGGCTACACCTTC.